Below, one T cell receptor (beta chain) is given with its context. Antigen: not known. Alongside a J-beta primer mix, a sample-barcoded 5' primer served in a second PCR lasting roughly 6 to 11 cycles. With 12 random nucleotides, a template-switch adaptor tagged each individual cDNA molecule. A single record per CDR3 protein comes from TCRdb applying MiXCR to the 5' RACE reads. The sample shows about 690,000 distinct CDR3 sequences, less than 45% of them seen only once. Per sample, extraction of total RNA gave at least 5.5 micrograms in every case. The data were obtained in a study of blood T cells in healthy people across ages. Study findings and constraints: Because sorting was not performed, PBMCs prevented conclusive naive versus antigen-experienced comparison. CMV infection status of these donors was not known.

Germline lookup yields CDR1 DFQATT and CDR2 SNEGSKA (reference sequence). CDR3 length: 14 residues. V shed 3 bases, J shed 1 base, and the junction held 3 bases outside the gene matches. Sample: blood. The genes are TRBV20-1 and TRBJ2-3; 8 positions match TRBD1. The TCR originated in a man older than 75 in good health. DNA of the CDR3: TGCAGTGCTAGCCTGACAGGGGGCACAGATACGCAGTATTTT. It translates to CSASLTGGTDTQYF.